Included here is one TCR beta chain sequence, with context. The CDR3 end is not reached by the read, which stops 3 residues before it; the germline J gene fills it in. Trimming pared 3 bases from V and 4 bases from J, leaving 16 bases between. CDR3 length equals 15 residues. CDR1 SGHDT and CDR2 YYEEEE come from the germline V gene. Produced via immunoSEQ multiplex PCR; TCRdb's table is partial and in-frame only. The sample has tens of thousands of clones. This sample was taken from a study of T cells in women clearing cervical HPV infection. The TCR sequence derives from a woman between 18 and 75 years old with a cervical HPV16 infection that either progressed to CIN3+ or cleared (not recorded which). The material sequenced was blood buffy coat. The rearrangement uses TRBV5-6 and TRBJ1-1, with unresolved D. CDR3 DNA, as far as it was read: TGTGCCAGCAGCTCCCTACTTTCTAGAACCACTGAA. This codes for CASSSLLSRTTE. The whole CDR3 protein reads CASSSLLSRTTEAFF.